Listed below are T cell receptor beta chains from one sample, sequenced in a study of blood T cell repertoires in COVID-19. Assay used: immunoSEQ multiplex PCR; TCRdb lists only in-frame clones, some missing. Of roughly 200,000 clones in the sample, 80% to 90% were seen once. The sample taken for sequencing was peripheral blood. The receptors derive from a human donor with active or convalescent COVID-19. The donor label of this sample is uncertain. The CDR3 runs from the conserved cysteine through the conserved F or W. The order of the fields is clone size, J gene, D gene, V gene, CDR3 protein, CDR3 DNA. A D gene is named only where the DNA matches it firmly. Not all rows give a size; the values are once, few, many and, for expanded clones, a class.

clone_size: once; j_call: TRBJ2-5; d_call: -; v_call: TRBV13; cdr3_aa: CASSTSRTSPLQETQYF; cdr3_nt: TGTGCCAGCAGTACCTCCCGTACTAGCCCACTCCAAGAGACCCAGTACTTC
clone_size: -; j_call: TRBJ2-7; d_call: TRBD1; v_call: TRBV5-1; cdr3_aa: CASSARQGLGYEQYF; cdr3_nt: TGCGCCAGCAGCGCCCGACAGGGCCTCGGCTACGAGCAGTACTTC
clone_size: -; j_call: TRBJ1-1; d_call: TRBD1; v_call: TRBV9; cdr3_aa: CASSVSRTGVNAEAFF; cdr3_nt: TGTGCCAGCAGCGTATCCCGGACAGGGGTGAACGCTGAAGCTTTCTTT
clone_size: -; j_call: TRBJ1-2; d_call: -; v_call: TRBV7-6; cdr3_aa: CASVSGRGYTF; cdr3_nt: TGTGCCAGCGTCTCGGGAAGGGGCTACACCTTC
clone_size: -; j_call: TRBJ2-7; d_call: -; v_call: TRBV3-1/TRBV3-2; cdr3_aa: CASSVRVNSYEQYF; cdr3_nt: TGTGCCAGCAGCGTTCGGGTGAATAGCTACGAGCAGTACTTC
clone_size: -; j_call: TRBJ2-2; d_call: -; v_call: TRBV5-4; cdr3_aa: CASSQGPSLPGELFF; cdr3_nt: TGTGCCAGCAGCCAGGGGCCATCCTTACCCGGGGAGCTGTTTTTT
clone_size: -; j_call: TRBJ2-2; d_call: -; v_call: TRBV24-1; cdr3_aa: CATRQGVWGELFF; cdr3_nt: TGTGCCACCCGGCAAGGAGTTTGGGGGGAGCTGTTTTTT
clone_size: -; j_call: TRBJ2-5; d_call: -; v_call: TRBV2; cdr3_aa: CASSPYQETQYF; cdr3_nt: TGTGCCAGCAGCCCGTACCAAGAGACCCAGTACTTC
clone_size: -; j_call: TRBJ2-5; d_call: -; v_call: TRBV18; cdr3_aa: CASSPQAVHQETQYF; cdr3_nt: TGTGCCAGCTCACCACAAGCGGTCCACCAAGAGACCCAGTACTTC
clone_size: once; j_call: TRBJ2-1; d_call: TRBD1; v_call: TRBV6-2/TRBV6-3; cdr3_aa: CASSYGKGAQNEQFF; cdr3_nt: TGTGCCAGCAGTTACGGGAAGGGGGCGCAAAATGAGCAGTTCTTC
clone_size: few; j_call: TRBJ1-5; d_call: -; v_call: TRBV27; cdr3_aa: CASSLYEDQPQHF; cdr3_nt: TGTGCCAGCAGTTTATACGAGGATCAGCCCCAGCATTTT
clone_size: -; j_call: TRBJ2-3; d_call: TRBD2; v_call: TRBV7-9; cdr3_aa: CASRIHPRTGGPTDTQYF; cdr3_nt: TGTGCCAGCAGGATCCACCCCAGGACGGGAGGGCCGACAGATACGCAGTATTTT
clone_size: once; j_call: TRBJ1-1; d_call: -; v_call: TRBV18; cdr3_aa: CASSPQGMNTEAFF; cdr3_nt: TGTGCCAGCTCACCTCAGGGAATGAACACTGAAGCTTTCTTT
clone_size: -; j_call: TRBJ1-4; d_call: -; v_call: TRBV9; cdr3_aa: CASSRSSATNEKLFF; cdr3_nt: TGTGCCAGCAGTAGATCGAGTGCAACTAATGAAAAACTGTTTTTT
clone_size: -; j_call: TRBJ2-7; d_call: -; v_call: TRBV9; cdr3_aa: CASSAHGSYEQYF; cdr3_nt: TGTGCCAGCAGCGCTCATGGCAGTTACGAGCAGTACTTC
clone_size: -; j_call: TRBJ1-2; d_call: -; v_call: TRBV30; cdr3_aa: CAWSVLVGFGYTF; cdr3_nt: TGTGCCTGGAGTGTCCTGGTCGGTTTTGGCTACACCTTC
clone_size: -; j_call: TRBJ2-7; d_call: TRBD1; v_call: TRBV27; cdr3_aa: CASSPGGYFAYEQYF; cdr3_nt: TGTGCCAGCAGCCCAGGGGGCTACTTTGCCTACGAGCAGTACTTC
clone_size: -; j_call: TRBJ1-1; d_call: TRBD1; v_call: TRBV5-1; cdr3_aa: CASSSGTGNTEAFF; cdr3_nt: TGCGCCAGCAGCTCCGGGACAGGGAACACTGAAGCTTTCTTT
clone_size: -; j_call: TRBJ1-1; d_call: -; v_call: TRBV10-3; cdr3_aa: CAIGLGPEAFF; cdr3_nt: TGTGCCATCGGTCTGGGGCCAGAAGCTTTCTTT
clone_size: -; j_call: TRBJ2-2; d_call: -; v_call: TRBV3-1/TRBV3-2; cdr3_aa: CASSQAGGEPRLSPNTGELFF; cdr3_nt: TGTGCCAGCAGCCAAGCGGGCGGGGAGCCCCGATTGTCCCCGAACACCGGGGAGCTGTTTTTT
clone_size: -; j_call: TRBJ2-7; d_call: -; v_call: TRBV21-1; cdr3_aa: CASSKGGDEQYF; cdr3_nt: TGTGCCAGCAGCAAAGGGGGCGACGAGCAGTACTTC
clone_size: -; j_call: TRBJ1-4; d_call: -; v_call: TRBV19; cdr3_aa: CASSVGQTNEKLFF; cdr3_nt: TGTGCCAGTAGTGTCGGACAGACTAATGAAAAACTGTTTTTT
clone_size: -; j_call: TRBJ2-7; d_call: -; v_call: TRBV30; cdr3_aa: CAWGPRAYEQYF; cdr3_nt: TGTGCCTGGGGGCCCCGCGCCTACGAGCAGTACTTC
clone_size: -; j_call: TRBJ1-1; d_call: -; v_call: TRBV7-8; cdr3_aa: CASSLNNDGGRRTEAFF; cdr3_nt: TGTGCCAGCAGCTTAAACAATGACGGGGGGCGGCGTACTGAAGCTTTCTTT
clone_size: -; j_call: TRBJ1-3; d_call: -; v_call: TRBV14; cdr3_aa: CASHDRGGNTIYF; cdr3_nt: TGTGCCAGCCACGACCGGGGGGGAAACACCATATATTTT
clone_size: -; j_call: TRBJ1-2; d_call: -; v_call: TRBV25-1; cdr3_aa: CASSEWGRAGGYTF; cdr3_nt: TGTGCCAGCAGTGAATGGGGGCGCGCTGGTGGCTACACCTTC
clone_size: -; j_call: TRBJ2-7; d_call: TRBD2; v_call: TRBV4-2; cdr3_aa: CASSQEVQVRRGGSYEQYF; cdr3_nt: TGTGCCAGCAGCCAAGAAGTTCAGGTCCGGCGGGGGGGCTCCTACGAGCAGTACTTC
clone_size: once; j_call: TRBJ2-2; d_call: -; v_call: TRBV3-1/TRBV3-2; cdr3_aa: CASSQIFNTGELFF; cdr3_nt: TGTGCCAGCAGCCAAATCTTCAACACCGGGGAGCTGTTTTTT
clone_size: -; j_call: TRBJ2-2; d_call: TRBD2; v_call: TRBV5-1; cdr3_aa: CASSLRAGTSGSIEDTGELFF; cdr3_nt: TGCGCCAGCAGCTTGAGGGCCGGGACTAGCGGGAGTATTGAAGACACCGGGGAGCTGTTTTTT
clone_size: -; j_call: TRBJ1-6; d_call: -; v_call: TRBV30; cdr3_aa: CAWSPNPGSPLHF; cdr3_nt: TGTGCCTGGAGTCCTAATCCAGGTTCACCCCTCCACTTT
clone_size: -; j_call: TRBJ1-1; d_call: -; v_call: TRBV11-2; cdr3_aa: CASSLVVGAGTEAFF; cdr3_nt: TGTGCCAGCAGCTTAGTTGTGGGGGCTGGCACTGAAGCTTTCTTT
clone_size: -; j_call: TRBJ2-2; d_call: -; v_call: TRBV19; cdr3_aa: CASSIGAGSGSGGELFF; cdr3_nt: TGTGCCAGTAGTATAGGGGCGGGGTCAGGTTCTGGCGGGGAGCTGTTTTTT
clone_size: -; j_call: TRBJ2-2; d_call: TRBD2; v_call: TRBV9; cdr3_aa: CASSPERGTGELFF; cdr3_nt: TGTGCCAGCAGCCCAGAGCGGGGGACCGGGGAGCTGTTTTTT
clone_size: -; j_call: TRBJ2-7; d_call: -; v_call: TRBV18; cdr3_aa: CASSLGGGSYEQYF; cdr3_nt: TGTGCCAGCTCACTGGGGGGAGGATCCTACGAGCAGTACTTC
clone_size: -; j_call: TRBJ2-1; d_call: TRBD2; v_call: TRBV29-1; cdr3_aa: CSVVPLKRELSYNEQFF; cdr3_nt: TGCAGCGTTGTACCACTCAAGCGGGAGTTATCTTACAATGAGCAGTTCTTC
clone_size: once; j_call: TRBJ2-7; d_call: -; v_call: TRBV6-5; cdr3_aa: CASSYLYEQYF; cdr3_nt: TGTGCCAGCAGTTACCTCTACGAGCAGTACTTC
clone_size: -; j_call: TRBJ2-7; d_call: -; v_call: TRBV6-5; cdr3_aa: CASSSTISYEQYF; cdr3_nt: TGTGCCAGCAGTTCCACGATTAGCTACGAGCAGTACTTC
clone_size: -; j_call: TRBJ2-3; d_call: -; v_call: TRBV21-1; cdr3_aa: CASSKEWGLAGVFRKTDTQYF; cdr3_nt: TGTGCCAGCAGCAAAGAGTGGGGACTAGCGGGCGTCTTTCGGAAGACAGATACGCAGTATTTT
clone_size: -; j_call: TRBJ1-4; d_call: TRBD1; v_call: TRBV6-5; cdr3_aa: CASGTGTDFDEKLFF; cdr3_nt: TGTGCCAGCGGGACAGGGACGGACTTTGATGAAAAACTGTTTTTT
clone_size: -; j_call: TRBJ2-7; d_call: TRBD1; v_call: TRBV19; cdr3_aa: CASSLQRGPYEQYF; cdr3_nt: TGTGCCAGTAGCCTCCAAAGGGGGCCGTACGAGCAGTACTTC
clone_size: many; j_call: TRBJ2-7; d_call: TRBD1; v_call: TRBV4-1; cdr3_aa: CASSPGQANEQYF; cdr3_nt: TGCGCCAGCAGCCCCGGACAGGCGAACGAGCAGTACTTC
clone_size: -; j_call: TRBJ2-7; d_call: -; v_call: TRBV11-3; cdr3_aa: CASAKGGRGEQYF; cdr3_nt: TGTGCCAGCGCTAAGGGGGGGCGCGGCGAGCAGTACTTC
clone_size: -; j_call: TRBJ2-7; d_call: -; v_call: TRBV10-3; cdr3_aa: CAISEGGRGTSLYEQYF; cdr3_nt: TGTGCCATCAGTGAAGGGGGCAGGGGAACTAGCTTGTACGAGCAGTACTTC
clone_size: -; j_call: TRBJ2-7; d_call: -; v_call: TRBV2; cdr3_aa: CASRNPGLVSYEQYF; cdr3_nt: TGTGCCAGCAGAAACCCAGGACTGGTCTCCTACGAGCAGTACTTC
clone_size: once; j_call: TRBJ1-3; d_call: -; v_call: TRBV6-6; cdr3_aa: CASSPRGARLTGNTIYF; cdr3_nt: TGTGCCAGCAGTCCCCGGGGGGCGCGCCTCACTGGAAACACCATATATTTT
clone_size: -; j_call: TRBJ2-7; d_call: -; v_call: TRBV6-5; cdr3_aa: CASSRFDRQYF; cdr3_nt: TGTGCCAGCAGCCGGTTCGACAGGCAGTACTTC
clone_size: -; j_call: TRBJ1-2; d_call: -; v_call: TRBV27; cdr3_aa: CASRPTGGGGYTF; cdr3_nt: TGTGCCAGCAGGCCGACAGGAGGAGGAGGCTACACCTTC
clone_size: -; j_call: TRBJ2-7; d_call: TRBD2; v_call: TRBV19; cdr3_aa: CAIRPDRHLAGVPYEQYF; cdr3_nt: TGTGCCATAAGGCCCGACAGGCATCTAGCGGGAGTCCCCTACGAGCAGTACTTC
clone_size: -; j_call: TRBJ2-3; d_call: -; v_call: TRBV7-2; cdr3_aa: CASSLVAADTQYF; cdr3_nt: TGTGCCAGCAGCTTAGTAGCAGCGGATACGCAGTATTTT
clone_size: few; j_call: TRBJ1-1; d_call: -; v_call: TRBV18; cdr3_aa: CASSLGQSMNTEAFF; cdr3_nt: TGTGCCAGCTCACTAGGACAGTCCATGAACACTGAAGCTTTCTTT
clone_size: once; j_call: TRBJ1-2; d_call: -; v_call: TRBV18; cdr3_aa: CASSPPLTNYGYTF; cdr3_nt: TGTGCCAGCTCACCACCTTTAACTAACTATGGCTACACCTTC
clone_size: -; j_call: TRBJ2-7; d_call: -; v_call: TRBV21-1; cdr3_aa: CASRPGGVWYEQYF; cdr3_nt: TGTGCCAGCCGGCCCGGGGGGGTTTGGTACGAGCAGTACTTC
clone_size: -; j_call: TRBJ1-2; d_call: -; v_call: TRBV6-6; cdr3_aa: CASSILQGREGYTF; cdr3_nt: TGTGCCAGCAGCATCCTACAGGGAAGAGAGGGCTACACCTTC
clone_size: -; j_call: TRBJ2-4; d_call: TRBD2; v_call: TRBV7-3; cdr3_aa: CASSRTSGTGKNIQYF; cdr3_nt: TGTGCCAGCAGCCGGACTAGCGGGACAGGCAAAAACATTCAGTACTTC
clone_size: -; j_call: TRBJ1-3; d_call: -; v_call: TRBV30; cdr3_aa: CAWKGLGNTIYF; cdr3_nt: TGTGCCTGGAAGGGGCTTGGAAACACCATATATTTT